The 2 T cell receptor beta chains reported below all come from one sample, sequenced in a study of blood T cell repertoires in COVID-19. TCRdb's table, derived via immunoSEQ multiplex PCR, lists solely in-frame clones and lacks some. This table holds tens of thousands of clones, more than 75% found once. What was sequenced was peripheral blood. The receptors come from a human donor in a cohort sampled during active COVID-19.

The CDR3 DNA reads as TGTGCCAGCAGACCGAGGGGACTTCAGTACTACGAGCAGTACTTC. The encoded protein is CASRPRGLQYYEQYF. The chain uses TRBV13 and TRBJ2-7, with a weak D call TRBD2 (6 bases). The CDR3 runs to 15 residues. Germline loops: CDR1 PRHDT, CDR2 FYEKMQ (reference sequence). The V end lost 6 bases, the J end lost 3 bases, and 18 bases lay between the germline ends.

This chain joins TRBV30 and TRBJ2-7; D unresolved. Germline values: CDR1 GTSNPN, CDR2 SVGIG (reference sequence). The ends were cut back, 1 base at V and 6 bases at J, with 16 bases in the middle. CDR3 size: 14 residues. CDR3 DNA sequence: TGTGCCTGGAGTGATTTAGAGAGGTTCGGCGAGCAGTACTTC. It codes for CAWSDLERFGEQYF.